This T cell receptor (beta chain) is from a study of cytomegalovirus exposure and HLA in healthy donors (TCRdb year 2017). Broadly, across the study: An earlier analysis of approximately 550 of the donors reported 250 to 350 Gb of sequence data and roughly 100 million unique TCR beta sequences from some 180 million T cells. The number of donors typed differed by locus, with 629-630 for A, B, C, DRB1 and DQB1, around 500 for DQA1, approximately 580 for DPA1, and about 450 for DPB1. In an earlier analysis of 500 to 650 of the donors, high-throughput TCR beta sequencing was used to judge whether each TCR beta V gene segment behaved as functional or pseudogenic. Rather than using new phenotypic data, the later analysis identified candidate immune exposures from TCR beta sequences and from how often those sequences occurred across donors. Donor age, sex, ethnicity and CMV serostatus were compiled alongside the repertoire data. The study profiled the T cell repertoires of about 720 subjects by immunosequencing and related them to cytomegalovirus serostatus. On average, roughly 240,000 unique TCR beta nucleotide sequences were sequenced per donor among about 400 genotyped donors of the cohort, with approximately 18% of those sequences being non-productive. In a later genetic analysis, genome-wide SNP genotypes for 398 of the 666 donors were used, and that subset was treated as a discovery cohort. An early release covering roughly 640 HLA-typed donors comprised roughly 300 gigabases of sequencing data and tens of millions of unique TCR sequences. A later analysis re-analyzed previously published TCR beta repertoires from 600 to 850 donors and added high-resolution HLA genotyping to study TCR occurrence patterns. Roughly five DR-DQ haplotypes were handled as single units for association and clustering, since linkage in the cohort was strong. Among the 398 genotyped donors, around 79% belonged to the genetic ancestry cluster associated with self-reported Caucasian donors. HLA typing covered class I and class II loci at four-digit resolution. The study aimed to test whether cataloging public T cell receptors could reveal signatures of past pathogen exposure. Besides the first cohort of roughly 640 subjects, a separate validation cohort made up of 120 different subjects was used. To predict cytomegalovirus infection status, the study combined high-throughput TCR immunosequencing, statistical association of individual TCRs with disease status, and machine learning. All discovery cohort repertoires had been generated on a single sequencing platform. Overall results and qualifications from the work: In a later genetic analysis, fewer N-insertions in productive TCRs were reported among donors in an Asian-associated ancestry cluster than the approximately 710-donor mean. A further reported finding was that TCR beta sequences accurately predicted the HLA-A and HLA-B alleles for most subjects in the first cohort. Specific HLA alleles were associated with roughly 17,000 TCR beta sequences at a false discovery rate of 0.05 in a later analysis. A later analysis reported that several top co-occurrence clusters appeared linked to parvovirus B19, influenza, CMV and Epstein-Barr virus. Correlated functional status among segregating V segments might reflect linkage disequilibrium, but an unknown experimental factor could not be ruled out. In a later analysis, HLA-associated TCR beta chains showed more clonal expansion and lower generation probabilities than non-associated chains that were equally common. Because HLA typing was unavailable for some donors at each locus, only the typed subset was used in association tests. Immune exposure information for the cohort was limited to CMV serostatus. The earlier analysis of approximately 590 of the donors excluded about 16 rarely observed V segments, including chromosome 9 orphons, because counts were too low. The authors suggested that the approach could potentially be extended to other disease states and immunological phenotypes. In a later analysis, most CMV-associated TCR beta chains were found to appear HLA-restricted, with HLA associations seemingly driven largely by CMV exposure. A group of highly shared sequence variants was considered likely to be a technical artifact of the sequencing pipeline. Cytomegalovirus status was reported to be diagnosed by the classifier with high specificity and sensitivity in both the original and validation cohorts. In a later genetic analysis, a missense DCLRE1C variant was associated with V-gene and J-gene trimming of TCR beta chains, and the association was replicated in an independent cohort. This cohort had only TCR beta chains sequenced, and the lack of alpha or paired-chain data limited which features could be detected. Most TCR sequences were observed very rarely across donors, whereas some public TCRs were present in many individuals. According to a later analysis, TCR association rates differed among HLA loci, with DRB1 alleles showing the most associated TCRs and HLA-C alleles showing the fewest. The presence/absence analyses assumed that sequencing depth was roughly uniform across donors, and that assumption may not be true. Three of the identified cytomegalovirus-associated TCR beta chains were confirmed in vitro to be specific for cytomegalovirus antigens. An earlier analysis of 587 of the donors showed that most TCR beta V segments appeared in productive rearrangements either about 87% or about 30% of the time, which broadly matched IMGT annotations. A total of fewer than 200 TCR beta chains were listed by the study as associated with cytomegalovirus. Because the 87-base-pair reads could not distinguish some IMGT-functional V segments, including TRBV6-2 and TRBV6-3, those segments were excluded. When HLA alleles, especially DR and DQ, strongly co-occurred, attributing TCR associations to individual alleles was difficult.

CDR1 and CDR2 are read off the germline V gene as MDHEN and SYDVKM. Including cysteine and phenylalanine, the CDR3 has 16 amino acids. The retained sequence is limited to the CDR3, 48 bases, with the frame set at the first base. The germline V end is reduced by 3 bases and the J end by 0 bases; junction bases left unmatched: 5. The method behind the library was the immunoSEQ multiplex PCR assay. The multiplex PCR relied on a mix of 60 forward primers for TCR Vbeta segments and 13 reverse primers for TCR Jbeta segments. Amplification of the CDR3 region of rearranged TCR beta genes was performed with a multiplex PCR assay on genomic DNA. Amplified TCR beta libraries were sequenced as 87-base-pair reads on the Illumina HiSeq System. As for how the authors treated the data: A later analysis counted around 72 million unique TCR beta chains across the 550 to 750 repertoires, and roughly 11 million of these chains were shared by at least two donors. To remove PCR and sequencing errors, raw reads were error-corrected and collapsed into unique sequences using a nearest-neighbor algorithm that merged closely related sequences. CDR3 sequences were aligned to IMGT reference sequences to assign V, D and J gene segments. For a sequence to be retained, a match of at least six nucleotides was required to both a V gene segment and a J gene segment. Rearrangements were classified as productive when the CDR3 lacked stop codons and remained in frame with V and J, and all other rearrangements were classified as non-productive. CDR3 was defined by IMGT convention, running from the second conserved V-encoded cysteine to the conserved J-encoded phenylalanine. The earlier analysis of more than 450 of the donors excluded sequences that lacked an unambiguous match to a single V gene segment. In an earlier analysis of approximately 590 of the donors, V segments were called functional above 56.7% productive rearrangements and were called segregating when the between-donor standard deviation exceeded 5%. To diagnose cytomegalovirus status from the catalog of TCR beta chain sequences, a statistical classification framework was built. In a later analysis, V and J genes were assigned by comparing TCR nucleotide sequences against IMGT/GENE-DB human TR gene sequences. Using the TCRdist pipeline, a later analysis assigned CDR3 sequences along with most-parsimonious VDJ recombination scenarios. In a later analysis, each TCR beta chain was defined by its CDR3 amino acid sequence together with its V-gene family, and reads lacking a unique V-gene family were excluded. A later analysis removed roughly 590 highly shared, low-generation-probability nucleotide sequences to deal with suspected cross-contamination and a sequencing artifact. For each public chain, a later analysis derived a clonal expansion index from normalized ranks of inferred template counts within each repertoire. In a later analysis, generation probabilities were computed using a VDJ recombination model fitted to out-of-frame rearrangements, and the results were checked against IGoR. A later analysis scored TCR-TCR, TCR-HLA and TCR-CMV co-occurrence with hypergeometric tests, applying a repertoire-size bias correction to TCR pairs. In a later analysis, false discovery rates were estimated by permuting HLA or CMV assignments 20 times. In a later analysis, co-occurring TCRs were grouped using DBSCAN, with TCRdist sequence similarity added in when clustering inside HLA-allele-positive subsets. For co-occurrence clustering, repertoires with fewer than 30,000 or more than 120,000 public chains were excluded, along with five or six repertoires with anomalous nucleotide sharing. The table comes from immuneACCESS by way of TCRdb, which keeps in-frame sequences with V and J called. Part of the clones is missing from these tables; in studies checked, under half for an unresolved V gene and the rest for unknown reasons. The V and J calls and clone size come from that table; D and trimming were worked out from the DNA. A total of 150,000 or so clones appear in this sample, roughly 85% of them only once. Clones ranked in the top ten supply over 12% of the sample.

In total, roughly 670 healthy bone marrow donors made up the cohort. All cohort members were sampled while nominally healthy, although unrecorded immune exposures were likely present. The donor tested CMV seropositive and was one of the 289 seropositive cohort members. A peripheral blood sample was collected from each donor, and TCR beta sequencing was performed on peripheral blood mononuclear cells. Genomic DNA was extracted from the blood cell samples with the Qiagen DNeasy Blood Extraction Kit. Of note for this clone: Which antigen it targets is not known. Within one base of it there is no much larger clone, and no base qualities were kept.

The sequence was obtained from a man aged 45-65 years in good health and CMV-seropositive. Sequenced: PBMCs. The chain is assembled from TRBV28 and TRBJ1-1; TRBD1 fits 9 bases in the junction. The CDR3: CASSFPGQGMNTEAFF. At the DNA level, the sequence is TGTGCCAGCAGTTTCCCGGGACAGGGTATGAACACTGAAGCTTTCTTT.